Described below is a single TCR beta chain sequence and its context. The antigen is undetermined. The sample is drawn from a study of Ad26.COV2.S vaccination and SARS-CoV-2 variants. On the study more broadly: The study gave Ad26.COV2.S intramuscularly, once or twice 56 days apart.

Described treatment: about 20 received Ad26.COV2.S at low or high dose, single or two shots; a few received placebo; per-sample allocation not given. The samples date from day 63 after the first vaccine or placebo injection. General study results and limits: Considerable breadth of spike-specific CD8+ and CD4+ T cell responses has reportedly been documented following vaccination.

The protocol was immunoSEQ multiplex PCR, while the TCRdb copy is restricted to in-frame clones and leaves out a portion. This table holds a few hundred thousand clones, less than 95% found once. This receptor was taken from a person aged 18-60 years who received the Ad26.COV2.S COVID-19 vaccine or a placebo. The input for sequencing was peripheral blood, taken in a trial of Ad26.COV2.S vaccine versus placebo.

CDR3 residues: CASSEDRTGQAQETQYF. The CDR3, as DNA: TGTGCCAGCAGTGAGGATAGGACAGGACAAGCCCAAGAGACCCAGTACTTC. The chain joins TRBV25-1 to TRBJ2-5, with 7 bases aligning to TRBD1. The germline CDR1 and CDR2 sequences are MGHDK and SYGVNS. This CDR3 has 17 residues. J lost 1 base, V lost 3 bases, and 11 bases had no gene match.